This T cell receptor (beta chain) is from a study of cytomegalovirus exposure and HLA in healthy donors. Findings and limits, study-wide: A reported reduction in N-insertions relative to the approximately 670-donor mean was seen in an Asian-associated ancestry cluster in a later analysis.

For this clone: The antigen remains undetermined.

Both 60 Vbeta primers and 13 Jbeta primers went into the PCR. Profiling relied on immunoSEQ multiplex PCR, and the TCRdb table lists in-frame clones only, not all of them. The sample table includes fewer than 85,000 clones. The receptor comes from a woman between 35 and 50 years old in good health and CMV-seropositive. The sequenced material came from PBMCs.

In DNA form, the CDR3 reads TGTGCCAGCAGCGTTACAGTTCCAGATACGCAGTATTTT. Protein: CASSVTVPDTQYF. The chain combines TRBV9 with TRBJ2-3; D unresolved. V was pared by 2 bases and J by 4 bases, with 8 bases between. The germline V gene has CDR1 SGDLS and CDR2 YYNGEE. CDR3 length equals 13 residues.